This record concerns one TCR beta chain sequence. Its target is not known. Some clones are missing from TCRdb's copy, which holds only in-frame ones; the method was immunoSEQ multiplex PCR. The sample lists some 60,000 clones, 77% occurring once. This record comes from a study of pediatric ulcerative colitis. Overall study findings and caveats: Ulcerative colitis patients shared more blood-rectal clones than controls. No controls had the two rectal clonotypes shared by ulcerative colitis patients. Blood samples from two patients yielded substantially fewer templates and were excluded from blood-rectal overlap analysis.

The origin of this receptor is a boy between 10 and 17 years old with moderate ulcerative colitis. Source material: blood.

DNA of the CDR3: TGTGCCAGCAGTTACTCCATGGGACAGCCCTATGGCTACACCTTC. Translation gives CASSYSMGQPYGYTF. The chain couples TRBV6-5 to TRBJ1-2, with 7 bases fitting TRBD1. CDR3 length: 15 residues. V was clipped by 0 bases and J by 4 bases; unmatched bases: 5. Germline CDR1 MNHEY, CDR2 SVGAGI.